Each of the 5 T cell receptor beta chains below was sequenced from the same sample in a study of T cell responses to AZD1222 COVID-19 vaccine. Generated by immunoSEQ multiplex PCR, the TCRdb table keeps only in-frame clones and is missing some. The sample includes around 140,000 clones, 88% seen only once; the top ten take under 7%. Sample: peripheral blood, taken 28 days after the second dose of the MenACWY control vaccine. All receptors come from an adult who received the MenACWY meningococcal vaccine as a control.

The V and J genes are TRBV4-3 and TRBJ2-1, with a tentative D call TRBD2 (6 bases). V was trimmed by 4 bases and J by 5 bases, leaving 15 bases between them. The CDR3 has 15 amino acids. Germline CDR1 reads LGHNA; CDR2 reads YSLEER. Here the CDR3 reads CASSPGGTGNNEQFF. The CDR3 DNA reads TGCGCCAGCAGCCCGGGCGGGACCGGAAACAATGAGCAGTTCTTC.

The V and J genes are TRBV7-9 and TRBJ2-3; D unresolved. Germline V CDR1 and CDR2: SEHNR, FQNEAQ (reference sequence). The CDR3 covers 15 residues. Trimming removed 5 bases at V and 0 bases at J, with 12 bases between. The CDR3: CASSEVRSSTDTQYF. The CDR3 DNA sequence: TGTGCCAGCAGCGAGGTCCGGTCTAGCACAGATACGCAGTATTTT.

The V and J genes are TRBV29-1 and TRBJ1-1; maybe TRBD1 (5 bases). Germline CDR1 and CDR2: SQVTM and ANQGSEA. The CDR3 is 15 residues long. Trimming took 7 bases from V and 1 from J, leaving 19 bases between them. The CDR3 region has the DNA TGCAGCGCAACTCCTGACAGAGCCAGGAACACTGAAGCTTTCTTT. It specifies CSATPDRARNTEAFF.

This clone was counted a single time. The chain employs TRBV7-2 and TRBJ1-3; no reliable D call. V gave up 1 base and J gave up 0 bases, with 7 bases separating them. Germline V gives CDR1 SGHTA, CDR2 FQGNSA. The CDR3 totals 15 residues. Written as DNA, the CDR3 is TGTGCCAGCAGCTTAGGTCCCGGCTCTGGAAACACCATATATTTT. Encoded protein: CASSLGPGSGNTIYF.

J is TRBJ2-1 and V is TRBV4-3, with D tentatively TRBD1 or TRBD2 (7 bases each). Germline loops: CDR1 LGHNA, CDR2 YSLEER. V gave up 4 bases and J gave up 0 bases, with 16 bases separating them. The CDR3 is 17 amino acids. The chain's CDR3 is CASSLQGGRVSYNEQFF. In DNA, the CDR3 is TGCGCCAGCAGCCTTCAGGGGGGGAGGGTCTCCTACAATGAGCAGTTCTTC.